Sequencing of this T cell receptor beta chain was carried out in a study of identifying expanded T cells in peripheral blood. Findings and limits, study-wide: About 1.3 clones differed between technical replicates, versus about 16 and 19 over time.

The CDR3 covers 12 residues. In germline, CDR1 is SGHRS, CDR2 YFSETQ. V lost 0 bases and J 7 bases, leaving 8 bases between the germline ends. During the collection period, no donor immune events like infections were recorded. Worth noting for this clone: Its target is not known.

This table comes from immunoSEQ multiplex PCR, and its TCRdb copy is limited to in-frame clones, with some not included. The sample carries about 130,000 clones, 86% recorded once. V and J are TRBV5-1 and TRBJ2-7; D is perhaps TRBD2 (5 bases). The clonotype originates from a person aged 18-69 years in good health. The source material was blood. CDR3 sequence: CASSLDEGEQYF. The DNA for the CDR3 is TGCGCCAGCAGCTTGGACGAGGGAGAGCAGTACTTC.